This TCR beta chain derives from a study of radiation and T cells in renal cell carcinoma. Time point in this sample: blood 4 weeks post-SBRT, at nephrectomy. Indicated treatment: 15 Gy SBRT to primary tumor, nephrectomy 4 weeks later. Profiling relied on immunoSEQ multiplex PCR, and the TCRdb table lists in-frame clones only, not all of them. This table holds about 83,000 clones, roughly 85% found once. V lost 7 bases to trimming and J lost 5 bases, with 14 bases between them. CDR1 and CDR2 from the germline V gene are SNHLY and FYNNEI. This CDR3 is built from 13 residues. The sequence was obtained from a woman aged 55-70 years with renal cell carcinoma. The material was blood, obtained from a patient whose treatment included radiotherapy and nephrectomy. The V gene is TRBV2, the J gene TRBJ1-2, with TRBD1 as a possible D gene (6 bases). The CDR3 spells CASTPRDIYGYTF. The CDR3 coding sequence is TGTGCCAGCACCCCACGGGACATTTATGGCTACACCTTC.